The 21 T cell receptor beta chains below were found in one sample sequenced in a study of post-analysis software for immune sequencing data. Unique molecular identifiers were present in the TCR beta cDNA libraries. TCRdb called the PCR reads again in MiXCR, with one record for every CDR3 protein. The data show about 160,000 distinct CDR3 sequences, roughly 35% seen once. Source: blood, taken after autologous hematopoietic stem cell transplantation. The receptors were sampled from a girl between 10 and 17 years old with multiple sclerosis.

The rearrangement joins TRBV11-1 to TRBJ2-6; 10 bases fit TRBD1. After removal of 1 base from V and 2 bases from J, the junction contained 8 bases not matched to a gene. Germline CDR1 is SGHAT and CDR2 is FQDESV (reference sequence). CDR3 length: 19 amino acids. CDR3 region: CASSLGGTGDPTGANVLTF. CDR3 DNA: TGTGCCAGCAGCTTAGGCGGGACAGGGGATCCGACTGGGGCCAACGTCCTGACTTTC.

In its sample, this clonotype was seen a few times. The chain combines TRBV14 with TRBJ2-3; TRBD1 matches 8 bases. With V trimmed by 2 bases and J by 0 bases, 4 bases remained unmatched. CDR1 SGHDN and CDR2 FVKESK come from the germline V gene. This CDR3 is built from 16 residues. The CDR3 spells CASSQRTGLSTDTQYF. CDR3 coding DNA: TGTGCCAGCAGCCAACGGACAGGGCTGAGCACAGATACGCAGTATTTT.

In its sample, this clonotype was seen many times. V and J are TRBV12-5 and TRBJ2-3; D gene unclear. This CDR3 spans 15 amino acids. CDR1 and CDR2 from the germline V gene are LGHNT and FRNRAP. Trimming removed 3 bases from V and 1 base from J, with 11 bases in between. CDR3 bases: TGTGCTAGTGGTTTATCCGGGCTCGGCACAGATACGCAGTATTTT. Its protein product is CASGLSGLGTDTQYF.

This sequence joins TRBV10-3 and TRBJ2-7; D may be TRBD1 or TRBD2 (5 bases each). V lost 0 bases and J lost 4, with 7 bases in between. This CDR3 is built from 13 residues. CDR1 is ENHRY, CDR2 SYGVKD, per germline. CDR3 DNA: TGTGCCATCAGTGAGTCGAGGGGTTACGAGCAGTACTTC. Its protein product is CAISESRGYEQYF.

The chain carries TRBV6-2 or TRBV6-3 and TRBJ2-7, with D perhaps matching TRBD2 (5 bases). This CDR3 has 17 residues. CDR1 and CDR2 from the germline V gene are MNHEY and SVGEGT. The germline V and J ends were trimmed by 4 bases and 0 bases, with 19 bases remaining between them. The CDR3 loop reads CASSSPTGAGVSYEQYF. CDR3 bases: TGTGCCAGCAGTTCCCCAACTGGCGCGGGCGTCTCCTACGAGCAGTACTTC.

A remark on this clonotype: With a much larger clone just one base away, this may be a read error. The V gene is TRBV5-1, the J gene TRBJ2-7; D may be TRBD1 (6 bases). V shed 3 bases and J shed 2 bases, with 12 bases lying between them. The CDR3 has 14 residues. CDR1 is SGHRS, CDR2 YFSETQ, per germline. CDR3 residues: CASSWEGGPYEQYF. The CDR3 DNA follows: TGCGCCAGCAGCTGGGAAGGGGGTCCCTACGAGCAGTACTTC.

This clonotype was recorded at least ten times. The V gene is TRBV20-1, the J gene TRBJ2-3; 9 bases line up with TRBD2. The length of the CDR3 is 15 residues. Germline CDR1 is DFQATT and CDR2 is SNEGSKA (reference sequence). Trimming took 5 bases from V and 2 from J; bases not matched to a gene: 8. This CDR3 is CSAPRASGITDTQYF. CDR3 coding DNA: TGCAGTGCTCCCCGGGCTAGCGGGATCACAGATACGCAGTATTTT.

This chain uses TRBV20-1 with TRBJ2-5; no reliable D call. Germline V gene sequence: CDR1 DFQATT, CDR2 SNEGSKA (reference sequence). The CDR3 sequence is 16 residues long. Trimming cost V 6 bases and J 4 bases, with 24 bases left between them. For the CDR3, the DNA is TGCAGTGCGGGCCCCCTTTCGGTACTGCCCCGAGAGACCCAGTACTTC. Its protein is CSAGPLSVLPRETQYF.

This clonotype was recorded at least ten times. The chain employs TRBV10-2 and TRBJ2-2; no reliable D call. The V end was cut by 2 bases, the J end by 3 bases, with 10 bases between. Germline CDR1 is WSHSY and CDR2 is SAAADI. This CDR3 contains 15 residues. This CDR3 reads CASSEGVWDTGELFF. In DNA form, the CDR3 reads TGCGCCAGCAGTGAGGGGGTGTGGGACACCGGGGAGCTGTTTTTT.

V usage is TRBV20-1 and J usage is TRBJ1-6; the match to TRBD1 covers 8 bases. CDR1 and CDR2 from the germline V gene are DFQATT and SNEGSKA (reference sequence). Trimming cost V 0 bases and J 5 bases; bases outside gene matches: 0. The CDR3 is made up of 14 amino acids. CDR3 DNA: TGCAGTGCTAGAGACAGGGGGCATAATTCACCCCTCCACTTT. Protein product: CSARDRGHNSPLHF.

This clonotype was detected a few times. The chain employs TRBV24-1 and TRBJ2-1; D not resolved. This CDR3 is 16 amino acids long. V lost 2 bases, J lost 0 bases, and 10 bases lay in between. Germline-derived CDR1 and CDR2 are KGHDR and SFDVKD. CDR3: CATSDWTESSYNEQFF. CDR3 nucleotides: TGTGCCACCAGTGATTGGACCGAAAGCTCCTACAATGAGCAGTTCTTC.

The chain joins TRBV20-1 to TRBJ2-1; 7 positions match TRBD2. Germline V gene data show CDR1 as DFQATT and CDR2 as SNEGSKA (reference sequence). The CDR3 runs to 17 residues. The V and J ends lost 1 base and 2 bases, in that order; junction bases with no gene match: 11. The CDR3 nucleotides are TGCAGTGCTAGAGGAGGACTAGTGGGAAGAGCCTACAATGAGCAGTTCTTC. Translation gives CSARGGLVGRAYNEQFF.

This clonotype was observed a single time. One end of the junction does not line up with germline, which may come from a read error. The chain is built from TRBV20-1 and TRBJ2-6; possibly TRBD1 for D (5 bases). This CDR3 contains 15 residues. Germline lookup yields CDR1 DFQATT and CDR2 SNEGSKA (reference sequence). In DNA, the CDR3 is TGCAGTGCTAGAGGGGCCTTCTCTGGGGCCAACGCCCTGACTTTC. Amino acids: CSARGAFSGANALTF.

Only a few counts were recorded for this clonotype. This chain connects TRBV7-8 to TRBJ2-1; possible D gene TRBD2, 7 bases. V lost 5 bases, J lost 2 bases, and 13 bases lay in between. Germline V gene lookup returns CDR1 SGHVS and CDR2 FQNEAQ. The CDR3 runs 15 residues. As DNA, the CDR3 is TGTGCCAGCAGCCCCGGCGGGGGCGCCTACAATGAGCAGTTCTTC. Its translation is CASSPGGGAYNEQFF.

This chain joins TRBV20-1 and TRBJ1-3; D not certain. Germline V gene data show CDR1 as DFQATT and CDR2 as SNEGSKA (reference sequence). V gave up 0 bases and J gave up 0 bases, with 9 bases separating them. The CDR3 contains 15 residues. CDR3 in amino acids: CSARDWQNSGNTIYF. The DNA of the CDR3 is TGCAGTGCTAGAGATTGGCAGAACTCTGGAAACACCATATATTTT.

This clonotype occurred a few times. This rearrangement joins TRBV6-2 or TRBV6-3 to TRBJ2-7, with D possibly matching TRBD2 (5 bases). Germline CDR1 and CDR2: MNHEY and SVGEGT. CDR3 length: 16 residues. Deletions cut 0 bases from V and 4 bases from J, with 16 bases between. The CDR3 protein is CASSYSISLGVYEQYF. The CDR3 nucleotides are TGTGCCAGCAGTTACTCGATTTCTCTGGGAGTGTACGAGCAGTACTTC.

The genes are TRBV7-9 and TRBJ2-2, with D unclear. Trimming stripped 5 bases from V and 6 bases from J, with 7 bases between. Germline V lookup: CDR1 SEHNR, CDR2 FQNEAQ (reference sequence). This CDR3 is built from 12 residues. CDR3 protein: CASSPWAGELFF. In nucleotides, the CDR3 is TGTGCCAGCAGCCCTTGGGCCGGGGAGCTGTTTTTT.

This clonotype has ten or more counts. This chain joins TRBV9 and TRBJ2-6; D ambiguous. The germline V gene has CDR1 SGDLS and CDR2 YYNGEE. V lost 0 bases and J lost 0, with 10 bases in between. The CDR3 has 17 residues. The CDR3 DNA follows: TGTGCCAGCAGCGTAGAGTCCCTGAGCTCTGGGGCCAACGTCCTGACTTTC. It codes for CASSVESLSSGANVLTF.

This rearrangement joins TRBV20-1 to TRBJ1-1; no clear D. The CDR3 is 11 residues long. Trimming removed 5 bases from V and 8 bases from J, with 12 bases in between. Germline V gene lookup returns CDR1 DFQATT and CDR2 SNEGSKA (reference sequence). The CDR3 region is CSAQDPSEAFF. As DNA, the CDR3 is TGCAGTGCTCAGGATCCGTCGGAAGCTTTCTTT.

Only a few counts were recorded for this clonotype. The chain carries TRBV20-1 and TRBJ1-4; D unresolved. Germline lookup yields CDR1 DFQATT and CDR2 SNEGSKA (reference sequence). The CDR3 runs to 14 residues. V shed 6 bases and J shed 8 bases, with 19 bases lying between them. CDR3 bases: TGCAGTGCACGAATTACGGGAGGTAAAGAAAAACTGTTTTTT. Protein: CSARITGGKEKLFF.

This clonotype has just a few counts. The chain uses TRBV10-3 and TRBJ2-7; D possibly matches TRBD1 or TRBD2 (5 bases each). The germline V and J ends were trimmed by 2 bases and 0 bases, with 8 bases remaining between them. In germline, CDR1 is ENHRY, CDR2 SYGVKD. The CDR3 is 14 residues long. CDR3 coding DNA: TGTGCCATCAGTGAGGGGACGGTCTCCTACGAGCAGTACTTC. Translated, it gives CAISEGTVSYEQYF.